These 26 T cell receptor beta chains came from one sample sequenced in a study of T cell responses to AZD1222 COVID-19 vaccine. The method was immunoSEQ multiplex PCR; TCRdb's version includes in-frame clones alone and lacks a portion of them. The sample lists 100,000 to 150,000 clones, nearly 95% occurring once. This material consisted of peripheral blood, taken on day 0 of AZD1222 vaccination. Source of these receptors: an adult in good health.

The DNA for the CDR3 is TGCGCCAGCAGCTTGGGGCCAGCGGGGCCGGGTGGCTACACCTTC. This translates into CASSLGPAGPGGYTF. The V and J genes are TRBV5-1 and TRBJ1-2, with D perhaps TRBD1 (5 bases). Germline CDR1 and CDR2: SGHRS and YFSETQ. Trimming removed 0 bases from V and 7 bases from J, with 16 bases in between. The CDR3 loop spans 15 amino acids.

This sequence joins TRBV9 and TRBJ2-5; 7 bases map to TRBD1. Germline lookup yields CDR1 SGDLS and CDR2 YYNGEE. The CDR3 is 13 amino acids. Trimming removed 3 bases from V and 2 bases from J; junction bases left unmatched: 1. For the CDR3, the DNA is TGTGCCAGCAGCGGCAGGGGGCAAGAGACCCAGTACTTC. As protein: CASSGRGQETQYF.

This clone has a single count. The chain employs TRBV6-5 and TRBJ2-7; no definite D call. Germline CDR1 and CDR2: MNHEY and SVGAGI. V was trimmed by 5 bases and J by 2 bases, leaving 16 bases between them. The CDR3 totals 15 residues. The CDR3 is CASSLLAPLTYEQYF. The CDR3 coding sequence is TGTGCCAGCAGTCTATTGGCACCCCTGACCTACGAGCAGTACTTC.

This chain joins TRBV14 and TRBJ1-2; D gene uncertain. Germline values: CDR1 SGHDN, CDR2 FVKESK. V lost 0 bases to trimming and J lost 4 bases, with 12 bases between them. CDR3 size: 15 residues. The CDR3 loop reads CASSQDMRDFYGYTF. The CDR3 coding sequence is TGTGCCAGCAGCCAAGATATGAGGGATTTCTATGGCTACACCTTC. The full variable domain, completed using reference TRBV14 and TRBJ1-2, is EAGVTQFPSHSVIEKGQTVTLRCDPISGHDNLYWYRRVMGKEIKFLLHFVKESKQDESGMPNNRFLAERTGGTYSTLKVQPAELEDSGVYFCASSQDMRDFYGYTFGSGTRLTVV.

J is TRBJ1-3 and V is TRBV27, with D perhaps TRBD1 (5 bases). The CDR3 sequence is 14 residues long. The germline gives CDR1 MNHEY, CDR2 SMNVEV (reference sequence). The germline V and J ends were trimmed by 2 bases and 2 bases, with 7 bases remaining between them. The CDR3 loop is CASSLQGPGNTIYF. CDR3 DNA: TGTGCCAGCAGTTTACAGGGCCCTGGAAACACCATATATTTT.

The V and J genes are TRBV7-2 and TRBJ2-7; TRBD1 might be the D (5 bases). The CDR3 is 19 amino acids. V was trimmed by 1 base and J by 0 bases, leaving 22 bases between them. Germline CDR1 is SGHTA and CDR2 is FQGNSA. In DNA, the CDR3 is TGTGCCAGCAGCTTAGGGCATAGTCCACAGGCCTTGTTCTCCTACGAGCAGTACTTC. It specifies CASSLGHSPQALFSYEQYF. The full variable domain, rest sourced from reference TRBV7-2 and TRBJ2-7, is GAGVSQSPSNKVTEKGKDVELRCDPISGHTALYWYRQSLGQGLEFLIYFQGNSAPDKSGLPSDRFSAERTGGSVSTLTIQRTQQEDSAVYLCASSLGHSPQALFSYEQYFGPGTRLTVT.

The chain is built from TRBV7-9 and TRBJ2-3; unclear D gene. Trimming left V 5 bases short and J 4 bases short, with 13 bases between. Germline CDR1 SEHNR, CDR2 FQNEAQ (reference sequence). The CDR3 consists of 14 residues. CDR3: CASSQLSASDTQYF. The CDR3 DNA sequence: TGTGCCAGCAGCCAGTTATCGGCATCAGATACGCAGTATTTT.

This chain links TRBV2 with TRBJ2-5; D is unclear. Germline V gives CDR1 SNHLY, CDR2 FYNNEI. The CDR3 sequence is 14 residues long. V lost 3 bases to trimming and J lost 0 bases, with 8 bases between them. CDR3 region: CASSDRQDQETQYF. The CDR3 DNA reads TGTGCCAGCAGTGACCGGCAAGACCAAGAGACCCAGTACTTC.

The chain carries TRBV5-1 and TRBJ1-1; the D gene is possibly TRBD1 (5 bases). Germline values: CDR1 SGHRS, CDR2 YFSETQ. This CDR3 contains 16 residues. Trimming left V 1 base short and J 0 bases short, with 13 bases between. DNA of the CDR3: TGCGCCAGCAGCTTGTTGGGGGTGGGGATGAACACTGAAGCTTTCTTT. Its protein product is CASSLLGVGMNTEAFF.

The V and J genes are TRBV20-1 and TRBJ2-1; no firm D call. V lost 3 bases and J lost 10, with 7 bases in between. The length of the CDR3 is 10 residues. Germline CDR1 is DFQATT and CDR2 is SNEGSKA (reference sequence). The CDR3 sequence: CSASILEQFF. The CDR3, as DNA: TGCAGTGCTAGTATACTAGAGCAGTTCTTC.

This chain connects TRBV6-2 or TRBV6-3 to TRBJ2-1, with 10 bases identical to TRBD1. The germline V gene encodes CDR1 MNHEY and CDR2 SVGEGT. J lost 10 bases, V lost 5 bases, and 17 bases had no gene match. This CDR3 region has 17 residues. The CDR3 loop is CASSAFPPGQGILEQFF. Here the CDR3 DNA reads TGTGCCAGCAGTGCCTTCCCCCCGGGACAGGGGATATTGGAGCAGTTCTTC.

The CDR3 sequence: CASSLFWDSNQPQHF. In DNA, the CDR3 is TGTGCCAGCAGTTTATTTTGGGACAGTAATCAGCCCCAGCATTTT. This sequence joins TRBV27 and TRBJ1-5; 7 nucleotides align to TRBD1. The CDR3 is 15 residues long. Germline V lookup: CDR1 MNHEY, CDR2 SMNVEV (reference sequence). V shed 1 base and J 4 bases; nucleotides not matched to a gene: 4.

This clone showed up just a few times. The chain uses TRBV14 and TRBJ1-5; the match to TRBD1 covers 10 bases. From germline, CDR1 is SGHDN and CDR2 FVKESK. This CDR3 is 15 amino acids long. V shed 3 bases, J shed 7 bases, and the junction held 6 bases outside the gene matches. The CDR3 DNA sequence: TGTGCCAGCAGCCAGTCCGGGACAGGGGAGCAGCCCCAGCATTTT. This gives the protein CASSQSGTGEQPQHF.

The chain couples TRBV27 to TRBJ2-2, with TRBD2 identical over 7 bases. This CDR3 spans 14 amino acids. Per the germline V gene, CDR1 is MNHEY and CDR2 is SMNVEV (reference sequence). V shed 5 bases, J shed 6 bases, and the junction held 6 bases outside the gene matches. Here the CDR3 reads CASSKAGTAGELFF. Here the CDR3 DNA reads TGTGCCAGCAGTAAAGCGGGAACCGCCGGGGAGCTGTTTTTT.

About this clone: The sample has other DNA sequences that encode this CDR3 too. The rearrangement joins TRBV27 to TRBJ2-7; perhaps TRBD2 as D (5 bases). The CDR3 is made up of 13 amino acids. Looked up from germline, CDR1 is MNHEY and CDR2 is SMNVEV (reference sequence). V gave up 3 bases and J gave up 1 base, with 7 bases separating them. The DNA for the CDR3 is TGTGCCAGCAGTTTCCCGGGGTCCTACGAGCAGTACTTC. It translates to CASSFPGSYEQYF.

The rearrangement links TRBV7-8 to TRBJ1-2, with D perhaps matching TRBD1 (6 bases). V was pared by 0 bases and J by 4 bases, with 9 bases between. CDR1 and CDR2 from the germline V gene are SGHVS and FQNEAQ. This CDR3 spans 14 amino acids. The CDR3 sequence is CASSLATGSYGYTF. The CDR3 DNA reads TGTGCCAGCAGCTTAGCGACAGGTTCCTATGGCTACACCTTC.

The chain employs TRBV24-1 and TRBJ2-2; D gene unclear. Germline CDR1 reads KGHDR; CDR2 reads SFDVKD. This CDR3 spans 14 amino acids. V was cut by 0 bases and J by 6 bases, with 7 bases left in between. In DNA form, the CDR3 reads TGTGCCACCAGTGATTTGCGTAGTGCCGGGGAGCTGTTTTTT. As protein: CATSDLRSAGELFF.

The rearrangement links TRBV9 to TRBJ1-3; possible D gene TRBD1, 5 bases. V dropped 4 bases and J dropped 2 bases, with 10 bases sitting between them. The CDR3 has 14 amino acids. Germline CDR1 and CDR2: SGDLS and YYNGEE. CDR3: CASSRPGAGNTIYF. Written as DNA, the CDR3 is TGTGCCAGCAGCCGTCCGGGGGCTGGAAACACCATATATTTT.

This sequence joins TRBV5-1 and TRBJ2-3; 8 nucleotides agree with TRBD1. Trimming at V came to 3 bases and at J to 6 bases, leaving 6 bases not matched to a gene. CDR1 is SGHRS, CDR2 YFSETQ, per germline. The CDR3 extends over 14 amino acids. This CDR3 is CASSSGTGGDTQYF. The CDR3 region has the DNA TGCGCCAGCAGCTCAGGGACAGGTGGCGATACGCAGTATTTT.

This rearrangement joins TRBV5-1 to TRBJ2-6; D is unresolved. The CDR3 is 14 residues long. The V gene's germline CDR1 is SGHRS and CDR2 YFSETQ. The V gene lost 4 bases and the J gene lost 2 bases, with 7 bases spanning the gap. CDR3 nucleotides: TGCGCCAGCAGCCAGAGCACTGGGGCCAACGTCCTGACTTTC. Its protein product is CASSQSTGANVLTF.

V gene TRBV5-4 combines with J gene TRBJ1-1, with 7 positions matching TRBD1. The CDR3 loop spans 14 amino acids. Germline assignment: CDR1 SGHNT and CDR2 YYREEE (reference sequence). V lost 3 bases, J lost 8 bases, and 10 bases stayed unmatched. The DNA for the CDR3 is TGTGCCAGCAGCTGGGGGACAGACCCCGAGGAAGCTTTCTTT. Translation gives CASSWGTDPEEAFF.

The chain combines TRBV27 with TRBJ1-5; 8 nucleotides line up with TRBD1. V was pared by 6 bases and J by 4 bases, with 11 bases of the junction left unmatched. The CDR3 is 16 residues long. CDR1 is MNHEY, CDR2 SMNVEV, per germline (reference sequence). Written as DNA, the CDR3 is TGTGCCAGCAGACAGGGGGGACAGATGTATAATCAGCCCCAGCATTTT. Its translation: CASRQGGQMYNQPQHF.

The rearrangement joins TRBV5-1 to TRBJ1-1; D possibly corresponds to TRBD1 (6 bases). The V and J ends lost 8 bases and 4 bases respectively, with 15 bases between them. This CDR3 comprises 13 residues. CDR1 is SGHRS and CDR2 is YFSETQ in the germline V gene. The CDR3 coding sequence is TGCGCCAGTACCAGGGAAGGGGGCACTGAAGCTTTCTTT. Its protein is CASTREGGTEAFF.

The V and J genes are TRBV3-1 (or the pseudogene TRBV3-2) and TRBJ1-1; D uncertain. This CDR3 spans 13 amino acids. Trimming cost V 0 bases and J 3 bases, with 5 bases left between them. The germline V gene encodes CDR1 LGHDT and CDR2 YNNKEL (reference sequence). The CDR3 is CASSQELDTEAFF. The CDR3 nucleotides read TGTGCCAGCAGCCAAGAACTCGACACTGAAGCTTTCTTT.

The chain combines TRBV9 with TRBJ2-1, with 11 nucleotides matching TRBD2. The CDR3 extends over 14 amino acids. CDR1 and CDR2 (germline): SGDLS, YYNGEE. Trimming cost V 0 bases and J 10 bases; bases outside gene matches: 3. This chain's CDR3 is CASSVGTSGGEQFF. CDR3 nucleotides: TGTGCCAGCAGCGTAGGTACTAGCGGGGGAGAGCAGTTCTTC.

Only one count was recorded for this clone. The chain is built from TRBV11-2 and TRBJ1-5; no definite D call. CDR3 length equals 14 residues. Germline V CDR1 and CDR2: SGHAT, FQNNGV. Trimming shortened V by 1 base and J by 5 bases, and 9 bases separated the two germline ends. DNA for the CDR3: TGTGCCAGCAGCTTAGGAGGGAGTCATCAGCCCCAGCATTTT. Its translation is CASSLGGSHQPQHF.